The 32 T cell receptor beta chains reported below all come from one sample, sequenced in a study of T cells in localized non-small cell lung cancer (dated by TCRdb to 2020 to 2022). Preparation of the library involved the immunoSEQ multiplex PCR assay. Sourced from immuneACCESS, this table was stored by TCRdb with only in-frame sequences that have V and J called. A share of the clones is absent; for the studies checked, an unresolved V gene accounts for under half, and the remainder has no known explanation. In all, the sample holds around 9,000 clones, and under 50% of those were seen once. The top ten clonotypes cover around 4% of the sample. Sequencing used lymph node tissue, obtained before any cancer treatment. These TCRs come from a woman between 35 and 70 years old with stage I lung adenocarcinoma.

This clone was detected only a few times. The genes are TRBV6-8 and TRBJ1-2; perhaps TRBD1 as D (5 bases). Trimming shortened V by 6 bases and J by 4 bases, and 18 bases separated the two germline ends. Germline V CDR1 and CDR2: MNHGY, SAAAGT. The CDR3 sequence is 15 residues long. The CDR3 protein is CASSRTSQGVYGYTF. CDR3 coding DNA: TGTGCCAGCAGCCGAACCTCTCAGGGCGTCTATGGCTACACCTTC.

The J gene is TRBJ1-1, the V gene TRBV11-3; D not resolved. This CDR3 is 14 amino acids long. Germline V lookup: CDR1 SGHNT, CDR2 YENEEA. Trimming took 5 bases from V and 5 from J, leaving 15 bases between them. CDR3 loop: CASSPGRVQTEAFF. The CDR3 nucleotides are TGTGCCAGCAGCCCCGGACGGGTGCAGACTGAAGCTTTCTTT.

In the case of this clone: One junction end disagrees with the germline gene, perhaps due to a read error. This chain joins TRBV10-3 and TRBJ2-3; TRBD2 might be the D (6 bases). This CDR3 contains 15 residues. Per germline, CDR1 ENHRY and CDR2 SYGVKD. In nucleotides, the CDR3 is TGTGCCATTAGTGAGTCTGGAGGGTTGTCAGATACGCAGTATTTT. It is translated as CAISESGGLSDTQYF.

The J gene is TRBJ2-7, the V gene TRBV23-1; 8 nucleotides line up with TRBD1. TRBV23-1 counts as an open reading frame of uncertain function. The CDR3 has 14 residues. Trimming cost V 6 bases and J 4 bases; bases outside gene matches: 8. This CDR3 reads CASSRGQGRYEQYF. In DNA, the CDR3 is TGCGCCAGCAGCCGCGGACAGGGAAGGTACGAGCAGTACTTC.

The CDR3: CASSLEPQNTEAFF. The DNA of the CDR3 is TGCGCCAGCAGCTTGGAGCCGCAGAACACTGAAGCTTTCTTT. This rearrangement joins TRBV5-1 to TRBJ1-1; D is undetermined. V lost 0 bases and J 1 base, leaving 7 bases between the germline ends. CDR3 length: 14 amino acids. Per germline, CDR1 SGHRS and CDR2 YFSETQ.

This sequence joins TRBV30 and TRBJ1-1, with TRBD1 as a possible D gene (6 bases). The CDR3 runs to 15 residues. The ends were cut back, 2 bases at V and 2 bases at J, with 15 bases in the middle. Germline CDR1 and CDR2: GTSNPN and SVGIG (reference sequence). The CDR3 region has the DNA TGTGCCTGGAGTCCTATCAGGGACACAAACACTGAAGCTTTCTTT. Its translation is CAWSPIRDTNTEAFF.

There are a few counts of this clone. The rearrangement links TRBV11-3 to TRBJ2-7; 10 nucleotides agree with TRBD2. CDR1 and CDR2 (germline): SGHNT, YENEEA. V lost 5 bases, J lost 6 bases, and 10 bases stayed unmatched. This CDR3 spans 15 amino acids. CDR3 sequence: CASSPGGTSASEQYF. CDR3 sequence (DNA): TGTGCCAGCAGCCCAGGGGGGACTAGCGCCTCCGAGCAGTACTTC. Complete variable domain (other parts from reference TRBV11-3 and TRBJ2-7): EAGVVQSPRYKIIEKKQPVAFWCNPISGHNTLYWYLQNLGQGPELLIRYENEEAVDDSQLPKDRFSAERLKGVDSTLKIQPAELGDSAVYLCASSPGGTSASEQYFGPGTRLTVT.

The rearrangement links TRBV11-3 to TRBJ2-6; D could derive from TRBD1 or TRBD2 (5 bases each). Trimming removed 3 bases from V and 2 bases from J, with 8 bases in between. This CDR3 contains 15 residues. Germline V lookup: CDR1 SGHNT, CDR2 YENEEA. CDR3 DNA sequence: TGTGCCAGCAGCTTGGTGGGGGCTGGGGCCAACGTCCTGACTTTC. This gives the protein CASSLVGAGANVLTF.

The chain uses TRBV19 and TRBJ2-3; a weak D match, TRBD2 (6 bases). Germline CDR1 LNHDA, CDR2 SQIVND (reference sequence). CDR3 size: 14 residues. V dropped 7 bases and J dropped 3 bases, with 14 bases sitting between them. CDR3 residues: CASNDAGSTDTQYF. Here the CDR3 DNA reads TGTGCCAGTAATGATGCGGGGTCGACAGATACGCAGTATTTT.

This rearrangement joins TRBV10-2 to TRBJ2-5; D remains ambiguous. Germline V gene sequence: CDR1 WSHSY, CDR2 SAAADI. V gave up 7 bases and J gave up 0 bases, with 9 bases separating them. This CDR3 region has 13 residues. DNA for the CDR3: TGCGCCAGCACACAGATGTACCAAGAGACCCAGTACTTC. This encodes CASTQMYQETQYF.

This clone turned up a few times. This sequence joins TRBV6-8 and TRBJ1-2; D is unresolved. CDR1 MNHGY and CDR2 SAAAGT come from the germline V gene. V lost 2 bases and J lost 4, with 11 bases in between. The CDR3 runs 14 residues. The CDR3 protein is CASSYAGATYGYTF. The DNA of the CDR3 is TGTGCCAGCAGTTACGCAGGTGCGACCTATGGCTACACCTTC.

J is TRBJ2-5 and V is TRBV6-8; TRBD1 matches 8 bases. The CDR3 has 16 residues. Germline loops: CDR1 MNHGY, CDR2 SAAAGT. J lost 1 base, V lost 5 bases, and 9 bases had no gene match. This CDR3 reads CASSIETGTGQETQYF. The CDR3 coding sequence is TGTGCCAGCAGTATTGAGACCGGGACAGGCCAAGAGACCCAGTACTTC.

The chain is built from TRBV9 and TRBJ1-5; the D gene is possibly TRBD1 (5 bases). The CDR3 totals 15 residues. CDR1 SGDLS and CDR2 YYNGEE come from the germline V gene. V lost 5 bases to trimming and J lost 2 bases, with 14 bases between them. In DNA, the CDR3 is TGTGCCAGCAGTGAGTTAGGACAAGGCAATCAGCCCCAGCATTTT. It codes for CASSELGQGNQPQHF.

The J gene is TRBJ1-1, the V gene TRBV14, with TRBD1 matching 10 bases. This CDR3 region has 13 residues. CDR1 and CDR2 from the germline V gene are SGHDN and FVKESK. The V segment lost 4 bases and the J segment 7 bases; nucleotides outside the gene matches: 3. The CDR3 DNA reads TGTGCCAGCAGCCTGGGACAGGGGAATGAAGCTTTCTTT. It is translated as CASSLGQGNEAFF.

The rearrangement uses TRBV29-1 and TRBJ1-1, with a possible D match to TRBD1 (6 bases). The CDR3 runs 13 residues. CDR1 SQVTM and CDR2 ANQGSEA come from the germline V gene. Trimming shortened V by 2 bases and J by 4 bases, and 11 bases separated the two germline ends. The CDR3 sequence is CSVELGRGTEAFF. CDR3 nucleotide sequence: TGCAGCGTTGAATTAGGCAGGGGCACTGAAGCTTTCTTT.

The CDR3 DNA is TGTGCCAGTAGTATAGTTCGGGGAGGGATCACTGAAGCTTTCTTT. Its translation: CASSIVRGGITEAFF. V and J are TRBV19 and TRBJ1-1; no firm D call. Trimming cost V 1 base and J 4 bases, with 13 bases left between them. This CDR3 region has 15 residues. The germline V gene encodes CDR1 LNHDA and CDR2 SQIVND (reference sequence).

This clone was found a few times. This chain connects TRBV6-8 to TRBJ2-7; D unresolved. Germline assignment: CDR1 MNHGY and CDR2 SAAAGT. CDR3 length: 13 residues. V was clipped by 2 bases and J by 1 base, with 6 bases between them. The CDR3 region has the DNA TGTGCCAGCAGTTACGGAGTATCCTACGAGCAGTACTTC. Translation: CASSYGVSYEQYF.

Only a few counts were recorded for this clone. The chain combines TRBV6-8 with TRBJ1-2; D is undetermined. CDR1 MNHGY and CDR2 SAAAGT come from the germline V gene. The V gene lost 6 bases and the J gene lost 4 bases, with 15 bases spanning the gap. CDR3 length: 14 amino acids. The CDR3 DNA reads TGTGCCAGCAGGCCCTCCGGCAGATCCTATGGCTACACCTTC. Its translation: CASRPSGRSYGYTF.

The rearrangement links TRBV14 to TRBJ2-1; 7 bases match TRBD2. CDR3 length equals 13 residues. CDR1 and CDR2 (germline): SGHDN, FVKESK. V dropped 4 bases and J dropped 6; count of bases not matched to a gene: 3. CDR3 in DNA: TGTGCCAGCAGCCCGGGACTAACCAATGAGCAGTTCTTC. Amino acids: CASSPGLTNEQFF. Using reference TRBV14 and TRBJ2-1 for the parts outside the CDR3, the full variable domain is EAGVTQFPSHSVIEKGQTVTLRCDPISGHDNLYWYRRVMGKEIKFLLHFVKESKQDESGMPNNRFLAERTGGTYSTLKVQPAELEDSGVYFCASSPGLTNEQFFGPGTRLTVL.

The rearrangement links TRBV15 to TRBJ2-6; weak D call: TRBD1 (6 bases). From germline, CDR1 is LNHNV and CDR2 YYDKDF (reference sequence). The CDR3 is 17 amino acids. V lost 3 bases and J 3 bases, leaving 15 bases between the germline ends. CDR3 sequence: CATSRAKQGSGANVLTF. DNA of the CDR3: TGTGCCACCAGCAGGGCAAAACAGGGAAGTGGGGCCAACGTCCTGACTTTC.

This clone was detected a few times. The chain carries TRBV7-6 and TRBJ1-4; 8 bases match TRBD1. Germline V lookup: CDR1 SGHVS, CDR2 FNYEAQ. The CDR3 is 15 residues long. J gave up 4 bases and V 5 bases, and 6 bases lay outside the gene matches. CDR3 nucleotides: TGTGCCAGCAGCCCGGGACAGGCCGGTAATGAAAAACTGTTTTTT. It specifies CASSPGQAGNEKLFF.

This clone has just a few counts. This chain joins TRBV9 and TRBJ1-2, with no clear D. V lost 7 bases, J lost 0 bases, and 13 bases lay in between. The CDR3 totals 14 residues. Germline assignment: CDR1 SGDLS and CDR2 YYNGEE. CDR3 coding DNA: TGTGCCAGCGGTTTAAGGGCCCCTAACTATGGCTACACCTTC. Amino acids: CASGLRAPNYGYTF.

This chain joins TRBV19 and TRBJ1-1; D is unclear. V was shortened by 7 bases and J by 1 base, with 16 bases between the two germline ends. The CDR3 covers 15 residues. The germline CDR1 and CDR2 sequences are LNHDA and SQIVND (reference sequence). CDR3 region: CASTELGGRNTEAFF. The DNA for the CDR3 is TGTGCCAGTACCGAGTTGGGAGGTCGGAACACTGAAGCTTTCTTT.

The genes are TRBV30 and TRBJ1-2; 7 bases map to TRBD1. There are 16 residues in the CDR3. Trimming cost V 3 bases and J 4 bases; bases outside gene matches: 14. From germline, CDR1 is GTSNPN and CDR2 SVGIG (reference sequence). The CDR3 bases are TGTGCCTGGAGCGCGGCGGCAGGGGGATCCCCCTATGGCTACACCTTC. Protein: CAWSAAAGGSPYGYTF.

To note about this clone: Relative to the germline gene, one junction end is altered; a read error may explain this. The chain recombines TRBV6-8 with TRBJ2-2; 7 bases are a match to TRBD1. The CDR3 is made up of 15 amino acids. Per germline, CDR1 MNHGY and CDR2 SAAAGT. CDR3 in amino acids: CAISGNRGGTGELFF. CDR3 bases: TGTGCCATCAGTGGTAACAGGGGTGGCACCGGGGAGCTGTTTTTT.

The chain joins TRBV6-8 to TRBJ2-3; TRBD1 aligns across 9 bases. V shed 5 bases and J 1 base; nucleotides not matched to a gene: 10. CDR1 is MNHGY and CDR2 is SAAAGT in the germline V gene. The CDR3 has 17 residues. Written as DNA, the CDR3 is TGTGCCAGCAGTGAGTTAGGGACAGGGATCGGCACAGATACGCAGTATTTT. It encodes CASSELGTGIGTDTQYF.

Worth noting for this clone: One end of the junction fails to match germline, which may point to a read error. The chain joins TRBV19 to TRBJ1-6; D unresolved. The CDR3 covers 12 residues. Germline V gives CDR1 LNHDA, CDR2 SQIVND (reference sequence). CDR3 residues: CASSILNSPLHF. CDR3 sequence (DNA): TGTGCTAGTAGTATCCTCAATTCACCCCTCCACTTT. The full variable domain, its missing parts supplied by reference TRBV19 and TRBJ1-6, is DGGITQSPKYLFRKEGQNVTLSCEQNLNHDAMYWYRQDPGQGLRLIYYSQIVNDFQKGDIAEGYSVSREKKESFPLTVTSAQKNPTAFYLCASSILNSPLHFGNGTRLTVT.

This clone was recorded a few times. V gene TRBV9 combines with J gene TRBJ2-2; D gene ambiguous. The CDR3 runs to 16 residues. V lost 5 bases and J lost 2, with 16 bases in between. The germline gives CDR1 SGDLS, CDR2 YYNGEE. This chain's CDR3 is CASSVRFASNTGELFF. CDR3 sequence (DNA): TGTGCCAGCAGTGTGAGGTTCGCTTCTAACACCGGGGAGCTGTTTTTT.

The CDR3 sequence is CASSLDPGQGLNEQYF. The DNA for the CDR3 is TGCGCCAGCAGCTTGGACCCCGGACAGGGTCTCAACGAGCAGTACTTC. The chain joins TRBV5-1 to TRBJ2-7, with 8 bases identical to TRBD1. The ends lost 0 bases at V and 5 bases at J; junction bases unmatched: 10. There are 16 residues in the CDR3. Germline CDR1 reads SGHRS; CDR2 reads YFSETQ.

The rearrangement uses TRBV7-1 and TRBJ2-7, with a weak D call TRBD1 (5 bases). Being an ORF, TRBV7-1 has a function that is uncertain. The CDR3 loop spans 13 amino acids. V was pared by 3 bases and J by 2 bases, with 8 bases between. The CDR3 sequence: CASSSTATYEQYF. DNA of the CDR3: TGTGCCAGCAGCTCGACAGCCACCTACGAGCAGTACTTC.

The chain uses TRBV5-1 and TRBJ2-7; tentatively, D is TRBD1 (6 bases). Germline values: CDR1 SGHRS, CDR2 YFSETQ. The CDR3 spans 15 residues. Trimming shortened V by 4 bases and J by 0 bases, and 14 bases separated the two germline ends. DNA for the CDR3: TGCGCCAGCAGCACCGAGACAGGTAGCTCCTACGAGCAGTACTTC. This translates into CASSTETGSSYEQYF.

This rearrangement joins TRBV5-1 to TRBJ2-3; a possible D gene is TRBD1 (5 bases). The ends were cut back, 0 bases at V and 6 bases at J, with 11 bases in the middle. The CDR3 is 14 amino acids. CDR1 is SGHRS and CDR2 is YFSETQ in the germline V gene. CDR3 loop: CASSLGRAGDTQYF. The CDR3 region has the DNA TGCGCCAGCAGCTTGGGGAGAGCAGGGGATACGCAGTATTTT.